The present T cell receptor (beta chain) was sequenced within a study of human versus mouse CDR3 diversity and MHC coevolution. Generated by immunoSEQ multiplex PCR, the TCRdb table keeps only in-frame clones and is missing some. The sample has over 60,000 clones, approximately 90% seen once. The V and J ends lost 3 bases and 1 base respectively, with 7 bases between them. CDR1 and CDR2 (germline): GTSNPN, SVGIG (reference sequence). There are 13 residues in the CDR3. This TCR came from a person between 25 and 70 years old in good health. Sequencing was carried out using naive CD4+ T cells from blood. Indicated subset: CD45RO-negative CD62L-positive naive CD4 T cells. This rearrangement joins TRBV30 to TRBJ2-1, with D possibly matching TRBD2 (5 bases). The CDR3 protein is CAWSGESYNEQFF. The CDR3 region has the DNA TGTGCCTGGAGCGGGGAGTCCTACAATGAGCAGTTCTTC.